The clone carrying this TCR beta chain was observed at least ten times. As yet, its antigen is unknown. Time point here: newly diagnosed GD, antithyroid drugs for less than 3 months. PBMC-derived RNA was used for the TCR library. Diagnosis followed American Thyroid Association guidelines for Graves' disease. The data derive from a study of regulatory T cells in long-lasting Graves disease. Findings and caveats of the study: Persistent Graves' patients showed less TCR diversity than newly diagnosed ones.

Combining iRepertoire HTBI primers with Arm-PCR of CDR3 regions, the authors built TCR beta libraries. TCRdb re-called the multiplex PCR reads with MiXCR, one entry per CDR3 protein. The sample contains just over 600,000 distinct CDR3 sequences, 15% to 20% of which appear only once. The CDR3 is 14 residues long. CDR1 is SGHTA, CDR2 FQGNSA, per germline. Trimming removed 0 bases at V and 5 bases at J, with 10 bases between. The same sample was also used in a study of T cells in Graves' hyperthyroidism and ophthalmopathy.

The origin of this receptor is a woman in her twenties or thirties with Graves disease. The input for sequencing was peripheral blood mononuclear cells (PBMCs), taken at new diagnosis, from a patient treated with antithyroid drugs. V usage is TRBV7-2 and J usage is TRBJ1-2; TRBD1 is a possible D gene (5 bases). The CDR3, as DNA: TGTGCCAGCAGCTTAGCGCTACAGGAGTATGGCTACACCTTC. This encodes CASSLALQEYGYTF.